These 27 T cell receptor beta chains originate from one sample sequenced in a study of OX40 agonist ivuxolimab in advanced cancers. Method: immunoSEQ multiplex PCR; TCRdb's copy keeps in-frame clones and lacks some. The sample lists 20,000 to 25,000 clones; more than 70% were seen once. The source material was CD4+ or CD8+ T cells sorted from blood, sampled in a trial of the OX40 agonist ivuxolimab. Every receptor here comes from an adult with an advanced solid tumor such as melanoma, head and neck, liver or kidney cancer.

The CDR3 bases are TGTGCCAGCAGTTCGCCGGGACTAGACCCCACCGGGGAGCTGTTTTTT. This codes for CASSSPGLDPTGELFF. The J gene is TRBJ2-2, the V gene TRBV27, with 8 nucleotides matching TRBD2. Germline trimming cut 4 bases from V and 4 bases from J; bases unmatched to any gene: 8. The CDR3 is made up of 16 amino acids. Germline lookup yields CDR1 MNHEY and CDR2 SMNVEV (reference sequence).

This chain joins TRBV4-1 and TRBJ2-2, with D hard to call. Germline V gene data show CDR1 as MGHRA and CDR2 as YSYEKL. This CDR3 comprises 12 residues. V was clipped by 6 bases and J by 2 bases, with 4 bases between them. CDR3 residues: CASRSNTGELFF. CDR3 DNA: TGCGCCAGCAGGAGTAACACCGGGGAGCTGTTTTTT.

CDR3 sequence reads: CASSHGPGEGNTGELFF. The CDR3 coding sequence is TGTGCCAGCAGCCACGGCCCAGGGGAGGGGAACACCGGGGAGCTGTTTTTT. The chain joins TRBV4-2 to TRBJ2-2; tentatively, D is TRBD2 (7 bases). CDR3 length: 17 amino acids. CDR1 is LGHNA, CDR2 YNFKEQ, per germline. Trimming took off 3 bases at V and 1 base at J, with 15 bases between the two ends.

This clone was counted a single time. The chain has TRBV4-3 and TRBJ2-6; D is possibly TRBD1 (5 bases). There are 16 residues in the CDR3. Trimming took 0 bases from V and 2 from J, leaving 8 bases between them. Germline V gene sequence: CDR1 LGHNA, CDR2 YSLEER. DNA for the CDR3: TGCGCCAGCAGCCAAGATCCAGGGACTGGGGCCAACGTCCTGACTTTC. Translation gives CASSQDPGTGANVLTF.

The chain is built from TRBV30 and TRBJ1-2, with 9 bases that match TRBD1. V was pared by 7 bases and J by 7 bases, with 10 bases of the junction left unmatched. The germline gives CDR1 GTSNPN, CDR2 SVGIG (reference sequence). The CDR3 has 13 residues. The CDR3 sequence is CASTRQGVGGYTF. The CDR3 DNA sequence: TGTGCCTCGACGAGACAGGGGGTCGGTGGCTACACCTTC.

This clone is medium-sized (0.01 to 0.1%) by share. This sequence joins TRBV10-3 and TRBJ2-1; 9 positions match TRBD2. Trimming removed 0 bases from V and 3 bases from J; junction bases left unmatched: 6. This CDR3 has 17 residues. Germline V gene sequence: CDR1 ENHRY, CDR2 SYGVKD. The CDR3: CAISESMASGDYNEQFF. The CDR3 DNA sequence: TGTGCCATCAGTGAGTCGATGGCTAGCGGGGACTACAATGAGCAGTTCTTC.

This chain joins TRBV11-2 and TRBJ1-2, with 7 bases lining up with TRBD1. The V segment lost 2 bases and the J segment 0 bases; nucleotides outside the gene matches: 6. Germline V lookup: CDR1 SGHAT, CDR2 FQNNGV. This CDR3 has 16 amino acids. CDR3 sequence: CASSLRGGTANYGYTF. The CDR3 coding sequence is TGTGCCAGCAGCTTAAGAGGGGGCACAGCTAACTATGGCTACACCTTC. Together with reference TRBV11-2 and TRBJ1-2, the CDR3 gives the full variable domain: EAGVAQSPRYKIIEKRQSVAFWCNPISGHATLYWYQQILGQGPKLLIQFQNNGVVDDSQLPKDRFSAERLKGVDSTLKIQPAKLEDSAVYLCASSLRGGTANYGYTFGSGTRLTVV.

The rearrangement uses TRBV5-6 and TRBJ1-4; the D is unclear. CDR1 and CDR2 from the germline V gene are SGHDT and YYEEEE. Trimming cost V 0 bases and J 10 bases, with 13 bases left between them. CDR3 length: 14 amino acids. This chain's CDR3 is CASSLGAVKGKLFF. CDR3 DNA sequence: TGTGCCAGCAGCTTGGGCGCCGTCAAGGGAAAACTGTTTTTT.

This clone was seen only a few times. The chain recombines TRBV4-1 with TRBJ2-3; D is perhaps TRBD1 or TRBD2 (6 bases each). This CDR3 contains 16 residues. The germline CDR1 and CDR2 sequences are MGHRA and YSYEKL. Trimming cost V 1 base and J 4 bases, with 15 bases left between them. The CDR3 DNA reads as TGCGCCAGCAGCCAAGTTACAGGGAGGAGCGCAGATACGCAGTATTTT. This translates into CASSQVTGRSADTQYF.

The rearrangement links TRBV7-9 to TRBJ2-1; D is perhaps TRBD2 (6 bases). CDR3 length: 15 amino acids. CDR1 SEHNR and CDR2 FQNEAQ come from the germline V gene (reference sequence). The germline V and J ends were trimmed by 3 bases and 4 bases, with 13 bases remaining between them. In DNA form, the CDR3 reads TGTGCCAGCAGCTTCTCACGGGGGATATACAATGAGCAGTTCTTC. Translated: CASSFSRGIYNEQFF.

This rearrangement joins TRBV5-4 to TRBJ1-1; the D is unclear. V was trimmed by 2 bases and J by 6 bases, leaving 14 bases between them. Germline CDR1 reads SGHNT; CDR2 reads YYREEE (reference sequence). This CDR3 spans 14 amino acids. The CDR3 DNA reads TGTGCCAGCAGCTTAGAGGATCTGAAGGCTGAAGCTTTCTTT. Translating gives CASSLEDLKAEAFF. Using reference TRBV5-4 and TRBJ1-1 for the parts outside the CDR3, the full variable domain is ETGVTQSPTHLIKTRGQQVTLRCSSQSGHNTVSWYQQALGQGPQFIFQYYREEENGRGNFPPRFSGLQFPNYSSELNVNALELDDSALYLCASSLEDLKAEAFFGQGTRLTVV.

CDR3 DNA sequence: TGTGCCAGCAGAATAGGACAGAACTCTGGAAACACCATATATTTT. This translates into CASRIGQNSGNTIYF. J is TRBJ1-3 and V is TRBV6-6; weak D call: TRBD1 (6 bases). Germline values: CDR1 MNHNY, CDR2 SVGAGI (reference sequence). CDR3 length equals 15 residues. V lost 6 bases, J lost 0 bases, and 12 bases lay in between.

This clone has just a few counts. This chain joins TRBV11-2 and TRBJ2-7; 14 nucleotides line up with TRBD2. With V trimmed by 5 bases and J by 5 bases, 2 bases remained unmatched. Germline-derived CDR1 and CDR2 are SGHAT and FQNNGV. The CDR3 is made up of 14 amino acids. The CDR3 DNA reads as TGTGCCAGCAGCGAGACTAGCGGGGGGGACGAGCAGTACTTC. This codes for CASSETSGGDEQYF.

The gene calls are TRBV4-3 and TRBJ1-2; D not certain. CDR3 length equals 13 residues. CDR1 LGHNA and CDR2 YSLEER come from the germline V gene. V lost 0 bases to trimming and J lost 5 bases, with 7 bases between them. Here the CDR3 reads CASSQERGYGYTF. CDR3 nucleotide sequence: TGCGCCAGCAGCCAAGAAAGAGGGTATGGCTACACCTTC.

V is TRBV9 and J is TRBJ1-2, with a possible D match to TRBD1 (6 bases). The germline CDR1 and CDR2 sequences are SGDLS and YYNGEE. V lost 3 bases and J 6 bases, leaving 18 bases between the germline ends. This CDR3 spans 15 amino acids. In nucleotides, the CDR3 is TGTGCCAGCAGCGCATACCGGGACAACGCGGATGGCTACACCTTC. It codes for CASSAYRDNADGYTF. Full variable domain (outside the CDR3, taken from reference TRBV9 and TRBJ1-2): DSGVTQTPKHLITATGQRVTLRCSPRSGDLSVYWYQQSLDQGLQFLIQYYNGEERAKGNILERFSAQQFPDLHSELNLSSLELGDSALYFCASSAYRDNADGYTFGSGTRLTVV.

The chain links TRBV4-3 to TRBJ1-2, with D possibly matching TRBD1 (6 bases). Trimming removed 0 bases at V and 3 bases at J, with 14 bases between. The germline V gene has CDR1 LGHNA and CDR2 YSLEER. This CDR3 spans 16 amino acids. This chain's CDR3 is CASSQDSRGRDYGYTF. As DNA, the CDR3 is TGCGCCAGCAGCCAAGATTCTCGGGGGCGCGACTATGGCTACACCTTC.

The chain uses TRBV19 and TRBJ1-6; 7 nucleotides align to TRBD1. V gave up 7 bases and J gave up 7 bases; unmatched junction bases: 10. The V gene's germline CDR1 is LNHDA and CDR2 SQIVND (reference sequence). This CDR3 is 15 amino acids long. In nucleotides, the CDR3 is TGTGCCAGTACCCCGGAAAGGGGGCAAAATTCACCCCTCCACTTT. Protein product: CASTPERGQNSPLHF. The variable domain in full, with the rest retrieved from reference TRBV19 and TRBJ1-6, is DGGITQSPKYLFRKEGQNVTLSCEQNLNHDAMYWYRQDPGQGLRLIYYSQIVNDFQKGDIAEGYSVSREKKESFPLTVTSAQKNPTAFYLCASTPERGQNSPLHFGNGTRLTVT.

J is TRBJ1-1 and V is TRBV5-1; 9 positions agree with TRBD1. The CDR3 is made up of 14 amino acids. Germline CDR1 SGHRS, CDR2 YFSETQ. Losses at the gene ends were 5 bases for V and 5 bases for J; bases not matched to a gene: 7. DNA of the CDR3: TGCGCCAGCAGTCAGGGACAGGGATTGACTGAAGCTTTCTTT. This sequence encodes CASSQGQGLTEAFF. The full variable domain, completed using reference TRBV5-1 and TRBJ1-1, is KAGVTQTPRYLIKTRGQQVTLSCSPISGHRSVSWYQQTPGQGLQFLFEYFSETQRNKGNFPGRFSGRQFSNSRSEMNVSTLELGDSALYLCASSQGQGLTEAFFGQGTRLTVV.

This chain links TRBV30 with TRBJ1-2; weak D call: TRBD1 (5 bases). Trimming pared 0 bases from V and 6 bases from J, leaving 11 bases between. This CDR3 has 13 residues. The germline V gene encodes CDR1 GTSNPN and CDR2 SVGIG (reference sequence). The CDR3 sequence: CAWSVTAYNGYTF. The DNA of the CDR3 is TGTGCCTGGAGTGTGACAGCTTATAATGGCTACACCTTC. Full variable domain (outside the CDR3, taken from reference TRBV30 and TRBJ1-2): SQTIHQWPATLVQPVGSPLSLECTVEGTSNPNLYWYRQAAGRGLQLLFYSVGIGQISSEVPQNLSASRPQDRQFILSSKKLLLSDSGFYLCAWSVTAYNGYTFGSGTRLTVV.

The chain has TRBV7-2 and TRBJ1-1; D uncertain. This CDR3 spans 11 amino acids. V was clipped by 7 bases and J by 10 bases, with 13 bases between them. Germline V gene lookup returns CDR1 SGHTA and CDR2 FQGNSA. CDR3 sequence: CASTDGLGAFF. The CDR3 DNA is TGTGCCAGCACGGACGGGTTAGGAGCTTTCTTT.

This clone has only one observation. The CDR3 is CASSPGTGLLLSSGNTIYF. CDR3 nucleotides: TGTGCCAGCAGCCCCGGGACAGGGCTCCTCCTAAGCTCTGGAAACACCATATATTTT. The chain couples TRBV11-2 to TRBJ1-3; TRBD1 matches at 9 bases. The trim removed 5 bases at V and 0 bases at J, leaving 14 bases unmatched. CDR3 size: 19 residues. The germline V gene has CDR1 SGHAT and CDR2 FQNNGV.

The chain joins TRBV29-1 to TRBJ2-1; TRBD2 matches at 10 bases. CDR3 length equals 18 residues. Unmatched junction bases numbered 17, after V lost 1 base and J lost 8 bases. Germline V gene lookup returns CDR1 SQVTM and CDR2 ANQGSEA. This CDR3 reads CSVEVPTRAGGRWDEQFF. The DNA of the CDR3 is TGCAGCGTTGAAGTCCCGACACGAGCGGGGGGGCGATGGGATGAGCAGTTCTTC.

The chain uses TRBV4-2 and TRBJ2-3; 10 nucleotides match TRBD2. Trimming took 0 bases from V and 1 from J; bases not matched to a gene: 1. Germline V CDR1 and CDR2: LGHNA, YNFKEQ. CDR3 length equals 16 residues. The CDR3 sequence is CASSQDLAGGTDTQYF. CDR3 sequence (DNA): TGTGCCAGCAGCCAAGATCTAGCGGGGGGCACAGATACGCAGTATTTT.

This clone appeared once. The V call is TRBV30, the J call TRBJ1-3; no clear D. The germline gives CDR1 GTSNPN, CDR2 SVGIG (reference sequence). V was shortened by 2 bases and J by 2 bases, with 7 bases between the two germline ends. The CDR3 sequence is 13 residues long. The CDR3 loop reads CAWSLETGNTIYF. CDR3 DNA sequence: TGTGCCTGGAGTTTAGAAACTGGAAACACCATATATTTT.

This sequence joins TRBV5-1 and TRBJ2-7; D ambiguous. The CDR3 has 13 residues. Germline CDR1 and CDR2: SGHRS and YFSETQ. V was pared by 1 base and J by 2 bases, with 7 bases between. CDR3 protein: CASSLSQTYEQYF. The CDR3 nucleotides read TGCGCCAGCAGCTTGAGTCAGACCTACGAGCAGTACTTC.

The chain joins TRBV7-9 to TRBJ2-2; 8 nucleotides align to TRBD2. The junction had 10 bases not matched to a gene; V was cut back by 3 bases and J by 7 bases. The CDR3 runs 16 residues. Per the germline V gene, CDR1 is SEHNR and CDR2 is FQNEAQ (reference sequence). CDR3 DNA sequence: TGTGCCAGCAGCTTTGTCGGCGGGGGGATCTACGGGGAGCTGTTTTTT. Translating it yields CASSFVGGGIYGELFF.

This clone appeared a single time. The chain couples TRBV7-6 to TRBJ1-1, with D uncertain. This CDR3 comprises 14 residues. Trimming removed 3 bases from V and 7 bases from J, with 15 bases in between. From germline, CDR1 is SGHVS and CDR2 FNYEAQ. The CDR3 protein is CASSLALNSDEAFF. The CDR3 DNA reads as TGTGCCAGCAGCTTGGCCTTAAACAGCGATGAAGCTTTCTTT. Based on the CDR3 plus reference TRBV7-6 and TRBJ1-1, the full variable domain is GAGVSQSPRYKVTKRGQDVALRCDPISGHVSLYWYRQALGQGPEFLTYFNYEAQQDKSGLPNDRFSAERPEGSISTLTIQRTEQRDSAMYRCASSLALNSDEAFFGQGTRLTVV.